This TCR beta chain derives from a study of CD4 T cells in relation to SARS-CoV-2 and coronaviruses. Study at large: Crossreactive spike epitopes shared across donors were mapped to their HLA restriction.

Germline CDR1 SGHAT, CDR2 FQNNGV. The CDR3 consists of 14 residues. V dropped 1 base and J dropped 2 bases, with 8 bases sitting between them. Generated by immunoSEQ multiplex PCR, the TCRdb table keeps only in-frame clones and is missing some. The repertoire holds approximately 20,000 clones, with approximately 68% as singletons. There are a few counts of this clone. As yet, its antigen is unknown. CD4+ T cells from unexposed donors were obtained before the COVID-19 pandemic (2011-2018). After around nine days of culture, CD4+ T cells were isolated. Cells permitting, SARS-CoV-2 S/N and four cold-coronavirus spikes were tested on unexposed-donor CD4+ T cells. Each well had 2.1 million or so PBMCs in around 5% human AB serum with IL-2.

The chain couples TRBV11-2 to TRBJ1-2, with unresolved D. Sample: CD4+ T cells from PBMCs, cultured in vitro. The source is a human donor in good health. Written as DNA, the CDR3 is TGTGCCAGCAGCTTAGTTGAGAGCAACTATGGCTACACCTTC. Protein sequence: CASSLVESNYGYTF.